This T cell receptor (beta chain) appears in the sequencing data of a study of shared clonotypes between healthy human individuals. Germline V CDR1 and CDR2: SGHVS, FQNEAQ. This CDR3 comprises 11 residues. Clones were read by immunoSEQ multiplex PCR, and TCRdb kept only the in-frame ones, dropping some. The sample yields millions of clones, 90% to 95% seen once. The clonotype comes from a man younger than 30 in good health. The chain recombines TRBV7-8 with TRBJ2-5, with a tentative D call TRBD1 (6 bases). The J call is in doubt because the DNA end fits TRBJ2-7 better. Specimen: naive CD4+ T cells sorted from blood. Subset noted: CD45RA+ positively selected. CDR3 nucleotides: TGTGCCAGCGGGACATCCTACGAGCAGTACTTC. Protein sequence: CASGTSYEQYF.